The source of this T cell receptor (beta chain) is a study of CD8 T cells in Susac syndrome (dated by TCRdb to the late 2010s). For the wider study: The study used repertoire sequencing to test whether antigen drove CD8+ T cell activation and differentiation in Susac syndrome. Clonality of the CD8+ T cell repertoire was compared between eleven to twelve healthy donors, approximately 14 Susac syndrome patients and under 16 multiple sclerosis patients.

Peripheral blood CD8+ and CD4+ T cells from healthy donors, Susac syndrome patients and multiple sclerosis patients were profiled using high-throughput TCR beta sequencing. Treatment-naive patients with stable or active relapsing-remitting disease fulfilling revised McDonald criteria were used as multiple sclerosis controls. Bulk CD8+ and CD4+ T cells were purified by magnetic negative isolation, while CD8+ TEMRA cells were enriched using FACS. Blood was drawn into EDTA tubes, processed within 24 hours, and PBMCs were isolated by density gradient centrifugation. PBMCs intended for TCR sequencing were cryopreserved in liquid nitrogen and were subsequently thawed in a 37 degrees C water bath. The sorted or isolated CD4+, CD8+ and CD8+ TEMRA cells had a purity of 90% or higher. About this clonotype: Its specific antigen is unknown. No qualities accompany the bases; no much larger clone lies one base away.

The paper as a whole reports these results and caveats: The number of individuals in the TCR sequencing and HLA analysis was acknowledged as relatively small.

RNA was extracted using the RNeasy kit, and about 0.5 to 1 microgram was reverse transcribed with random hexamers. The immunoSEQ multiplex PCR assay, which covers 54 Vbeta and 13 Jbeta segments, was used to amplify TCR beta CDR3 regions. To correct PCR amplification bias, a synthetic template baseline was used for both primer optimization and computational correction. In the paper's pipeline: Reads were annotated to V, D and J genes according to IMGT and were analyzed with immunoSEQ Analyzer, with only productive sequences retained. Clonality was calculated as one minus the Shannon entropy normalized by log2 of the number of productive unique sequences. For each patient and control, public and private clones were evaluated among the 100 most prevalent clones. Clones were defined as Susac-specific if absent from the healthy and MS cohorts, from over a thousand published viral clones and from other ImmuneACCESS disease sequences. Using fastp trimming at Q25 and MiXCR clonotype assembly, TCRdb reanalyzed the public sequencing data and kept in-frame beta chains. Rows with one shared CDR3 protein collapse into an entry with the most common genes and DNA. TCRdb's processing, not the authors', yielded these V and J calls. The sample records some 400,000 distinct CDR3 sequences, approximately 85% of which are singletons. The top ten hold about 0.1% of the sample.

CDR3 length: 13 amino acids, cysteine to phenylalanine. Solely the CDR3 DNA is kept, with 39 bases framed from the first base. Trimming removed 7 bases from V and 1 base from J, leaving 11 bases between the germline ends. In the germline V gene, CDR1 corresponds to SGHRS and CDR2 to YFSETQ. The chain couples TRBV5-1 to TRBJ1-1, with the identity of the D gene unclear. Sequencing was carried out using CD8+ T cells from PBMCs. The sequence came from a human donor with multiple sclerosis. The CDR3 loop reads CASFQSGNTEAFF. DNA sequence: TGCGCCAGCTTCCAGAGTGGGAACACTGAAGCTTTCTTT.